These T cell receptor beta chains were read from a single sample in a study of T cell changes during pregnancy in multiple sclerosis. The data were produced by immunoSEQ multiplex PCR, yet TCRdb's version contains in-frame clones alone and is incomplete. This table has roughly 100,000 clones, roughly 91% appearing once. Sequences were derived from peripheral blood, sampled after pregnancy. The receptor set was obtained from a female donor in good health, enrolled as a control in a pregnancy study. Each CDR3 is given with its conserved first and last residue. The order of the fields is J gene, V gene, D gene, CDR3 protein, CDR3 DNA. The D gene is left open where the match is weak.

j_gene: TRBJ1-5
v_gene: TRBV5-4
d_gene: .
CDR3aa: CASSLQEKSNSGLDQPQHF
CDR3nt: TGTGCCAGCAGCCTGCAAGAAAAATCAAATTCGGGATTAGATCAGCCCCAGCATTTT

j_gene: TRBJ1-3
v_gene: TRBV4-2
d_gene: .
CDR3aa: CASSPTGAGNTIYF
CDR3nt: TGTGCCAGCAGCCCCACGGGGGCTGGAAACACCATATATTTT

j_gene: TRBJ2-2
v_gene: TRBV6-6
d_gene: TRBD2
CDR3aa: CASSYSWGGTGELFF
CDR3nt: TGTGCCAGCAGTTACTCGTGGGGGGGAACCGGGGAGCTGTTTTTT

j_gene: TRBJ1-2
v_gene: TRBV13
d_gene: TRBD1
CDR3aa: CASSLANRGNYGYTF
CDR3nt: TGTGCCAGCAGCCTCGCAAACAGGGGTAACTATGGCTACACCTTC

j_gene: TRBJ2-3
v_gene: TRBV7-3
d_gene: TRBD2
CDR3aa: CASSLRSGGGTDTQYF
CDR3nt: TGTGCCAGCAGCTTACGCTCGGGAGGCGGCACAGATACGCAGTATTTT

j_gene: TRBJ2-3
v_gene: TRBV7-9
d_gene: .
CDR3aa: CASSSTADTQYF
CDR3nt: TGTGCCAGCAGCTCGACAGCCGATACGCAGTATTTT

j_gene: TRBJ2-5
v_gene: TRBV2
d_gene: .
CDR3aa: CASRRGQPPETQYF
CDR3nt: TGTGCCAGCAGGCGGGGGCAACCCCCAGAGACCCAGTACTTC

j_gene: TRBJ1-1
v_gene: TRBV18
d_gene: TRBD1
CDR3aa: CASSPRQGVETEAFF
CDR3nt: TGTGCCAGCTCACCACGACAGGGGGTGGAAACTGAAGCTTTCTTT

j_gene: TRBJ1-6
v_gene: TRBV28
d_gene: .
CDR3aa: CASSFGDYPNSPLHF
CDR3nt: TGTGCCAGCAGTTTCGGGGACTACCCGAATTCACCCCTCCACTTT

j_gene: TRBJ1-1
v_gene: TRBV4-1
d_gene: .
CDR3aa: CASSQEGRENTEAFF
CDR3nt: TGCGCCAGCAGCCAAGAGGGCAGAGAGAACACTGAAGCTTTCTTT